Sequencing of this TCR beta chain was carried out in a study of T cell responses to AZD1222 COVID-19 vaccine. Study-level points and caveats: Repertoire samples came only from after the peak T cell response. Only a handful of AZD1222 recipients tested seropositive at baseline. Spike-wide vaccine-associated CD4 TCRs dominated at 160-218 and 743-854.

V dropped 5 bases and J dropped 7 bases, with 15 bases sitting between them. This CDR3 has 14 residues. Germline CDR1 is KGHDR and CDR2 is SFDVKD. As regards this clone: As yet, its antigen is unknown.

Sequencing used immunoSEQ multiplex PCR; TCRdb keeps in-frame clones, though not all of them. The sample carries 250,000 to 300,000 clones, roughly 93% recorded once. The rearrangement links TRBV24-1 to TRBJ2-3; D may be TRBD2 (6 bases). The sequences come from peripheral blood, collected 28 days after the second AZD1222 dose. The TCR comes from an adult who received the AZD1222 COVID-19 vaccine. The CDR3: CATSGGRELYTQYF. As DNA, the CDR3 is TGTGCCACCAGTGGGGGCCGGGAGCTATATACGCAGTATTTT.